These T cell receptor beta chains were read from a single sample in a study of CD8+ T cells in alopecia areata. Profiled with immunoSEQ multiplex PCR; TCRdb holds only in-frame clones, not every one. In the table there are 120,000 or so clones, approximately 60% of which are singletons. Sequenced material: CD4+ T cells sorted from blood, taken at week 4, from a patient treated with tofacitinib. The origin of the receptors is a human donor with alopecia areata. The CDR3 runs from the conserved cysteine through the conserved F or W. The D gene is left open where the match is weak. Not every row has a clone size; where given, it reads once, few, many or a size class.

v_call	d_call	clone_size	j_call	cdr3_nt	cdr3_aa
TRBV5-1	.	.	TRBJ2-6	TGCGCCAGCGCTGCCTTCTCTGGGGCCAACGTCCTGACTTTC	CASAAFSGANVLTF
TRBV29-1	.	once	TRBJ1-2	TGCACCAACCCGCAGGACACAGGGTGTTCCTACACCTTC	CTNPQDTGCSYTF
TRBV4-3	TRBD2	once	TRBJ2-7	TGCGCCAGCAGCCAAGATTCCGGGGGGTCCGGCGAGCAGTACTTC	CASSQDSGGSGEQYF
TRBV27	.	.	TRBJ2-5	TGTGCCAGCACCCAGAGCTTGGGCGGAGAGACCCAGTACTTC	CASTQSLGGETQYF
TRBV9	.	.	TRBJ2-7	TGTGCCAGCAGTGGCATCCCCGACAGCTACGAGCAGTACTTC	CASSGIPDSYEQYF
TRBV29-1	TRBD1	.	TRBJ1-2	TGCAGCGTATCGGGACAGGAGGTTCATGGCTACACCTTC	CSVSGQEVHGYTF
TRBV5-6	.	few	TRBJ2-1	TGTGCCAGCAGCTTGTCCTCACGCCCCTTCAATGAGCAGTTCTTC	CASSLSSRPFNEQFF
TRBV19	TRBD1	.	TRBJ1-5	TGTGCCAGTAGTACTAACAGGGGGCGAACCAATCAGCCCCAGCATTTT	CASSTNRGRTNQPQHF
TRBV15	.	few	TRBJ2-5	TGTGCCACCAGCAGAGGGGCCAGGGGTAGAGAGACCCAGTACTTC	CATSRGARGRETQYF
TRBV5-1	TRBD1	.	TRBJ2-3	TGCGCCAGCTCCCTTACCGGGACAGCCACCACAGATACGCAGTATTTT	CASSLTGTATTDTQYF
TRBV7-9	.	.	TRBJ1-1	TGTGCCAGCACCCTACCGCCCTTCTCTGAAGCTTTCTTT	CASTLPPFSEAFF
TRBV4-2	.	.	TRBJ2-5	TGTGCCAGCAGCCAAGGGCAGCAAGAGACCCAGTACTTC	CASSQGQQETQYF
TRBV27	.	.	TRBJ2-2	TGTGCCAGCAAACCCAAGCCGAACACCGGGGAGCTGTTTTTT	CASKPKPNTGELFF
TRBV10-3	TRBD1	once	TRBJ2-7	TGTGCCATCAGGGGACAGGGGGCCTACGAGCAGTACTTC	CAIRGQGAYEQYF
TRBV29-1	.	few	TRBJ1-2	TGCAGCGTTAAGTTTGATTCCTATGGCTACACCTTC	CSVKFDSYGYTF